This passage covers 23 T cell receptor beta chains from one sample sequenced in a study of cytomegalovirus exposure and HLA in healthy donors. Researchers ran the PCR with 60 Vbeta and 13 Jbeta primers. The assay was immunoSEQ multiplex PCR, and TCRdb's table has in-frame clones only and misses some. The sample contains about 120,000 clones, roughly 9% of which appear only once. The sample was PBMCs. The receptor source for this set is a woman aged 40 to 50 in good health and CMV-seropositive.

This clone occurred a few times. J is TRBJ2-7 and V is TRBV27, with 7 bases matching TRBD2. The CDR3 covers 14 residues. V shed 5 bases, J shed 7 bases, and the junction held 11 bases outside the gene matches. Germline CDR1 and CDR2: MNHEY and SMNVEV (reference sequence). The CDR3 DNA is TGTGCCAGCAGTCGGGGGGTTTTGGGACGGGAGCAGTACTTC. It specifies CASSRGVLGREQYF.

This clone was counted a few times. V is TRBV7-9 and J is TRBJ1-4, with D perhaps TRBD1 (5 bases). This CDR3 is built from 15 residues. Germline assignment: CDR1 SEHNR and CDR2 FQNEAQ (reference sequence). The V end was cut by 0 bases, the J end by 8 bases, with 13 bases between. CDR3 in amino acids: CASSLAQGPGEKLFF. The CDR3 coding sequence is TGTGCCAGCAGCTTAGCCCAGGGCCCAGGAGAAAAACTGTTTTTT.

This clone was found a few times. The V and J genes are TRBV7-2 and TRBJ1-6; no reliable D call. V was trimmed by 5 bases and J by 10 bases, leaving 12 bases between them. CDR3 size: 13 residues. Germline loops: CDR1 SGHTA, CDR2 FQGNSA. The CDR3 DNA follows: TGTGCCAGCAGCGCGGGAAATTACTCACCCCTCCACTTT. The encoded protein is CASSAGNYSPLHF.

This clone was counted only a few times. The chain is built from TRBV9 and TRBJ2-1; 9 nucleotides line up with TRBD1. Germline V CDR1 and CDR2: SGDLS, YYNGEE. The CDR3 spans 17 residues. Trimming at V came to 3 bases and at J to 7 bases, leaving 14 bases not matched to a gene. This CDR3 is CASSGALPGQGGNEQFF. The DNA for the CDR3 is TGTGCCAGCAGCGGCGCTCTCCCGGGACAGGGCGGGAATGAGCAGTTCTTC.

Only a few counts were recorded for this clone. V usage is TRBV5-1 and J usage is TRBJ2-2, with 9 nucleotides matching TRBD1. Germline trimming cut 5 bases from V and 5 bases from J; bases unmatched to any gene: 10. There are 16 residues in the CDR3. Germline V gene sequence: CDR1 SGHRS, CDR2 YFSETQ. The chain's CDR3 is CASSNTGQGGTGELFF. CDR3 coding DNA: TGCGCCAGCAGTAATACGGGACAGGGCGGAACCGGGGAGCTGTTTTTT.

This chain links TRBV5-6 with TRBJ2-7, with a possible D match to TRBD2 (6 bases). The V end lost 0 bases, the J end lost 7 bases, and 20 bases lay between the germline ends. From germline, CDR1 is SGHDT and CDR2 YYEEEE. The CDR3 is made up of 16 amino acids. The CDR3 sequence is CASSLAPPGAGGEQYF. CDR3 DNA: TGTGCCAGCAGCTTGGCCCCCCCTGGGGCCGGGGGAGAGCAGTACTTC.

This clone was observed a handful of times. The gene calls are TRBV4-1 and TRBJ2-1; 7 positions match TRBD2. The CDR3 is made up of 16 amino acids. Unmatched junction bases numbered 9, after V lost 3 bases and J lost 4 bases. From germline, CDR1 is MGHRA and CDR2 YSYEKL. DNA for the CDR3: TGCGCCAGCAGCCATACACTCGCGGGGGATTACAATGAGCAGTTCTTC. Protein sequence: CASSHTLAGDYNEQFF.

The chain carries TRBV9 and TRBJ2-1, with D possibly TRBD1 on 6 matching bases. Germline V gene data show CDR1 as SGDLS and CDR2 as YYNGEE. This CDR3 has 13 amino acids. V lost 0 bases and J 7 bases, leaving 8 bases between the germline ends. CDR3 DNA: TGTGCCAGCAGCGTAGGGGGGCCAAATGAGCAGTTCTTC. It codes for CASSVGGPNEQFF.

The V call is TRBV10-2, the J call TRBJ2-4; 9 bases are shared with TRBD2. V shed 6 bases, J shed 9 bases, and the junction held 9 bases outside the gene matches. The length of the CDR3 is 14 residues. Germline assignment: CDR1 WSHSY and CDR2 SAAADI. CDR3 protein: CASSPGGGAGIQYF. The CDR3 DNA is TGCGCCAGCAGCCCGGGCGGGGGGGCCGGCATTCAGTACTTC.

The chain combines TRBV5-4 with TRBJ1-2; possible D gene TRBD1, 6 bases. V was pared by 2 bases and J by 4 bases, with 18 bases between. The CDR3 extends over 16 amino acids. Germline CDR1 SGHNT, CDR2 YYREEE (reference sequence). The CDR3 DNA reads TGTGCCAGCAGCTTACCCGGGACAAGGGGTACCTATGGCTACACCTTC. As protein: CASSLPGTRGTYGYTF.

This clone showed up just a few times. The chain joins TRBV19 to TRBJ1-1, with 7 positions matching TRBD1. V trimming: 5 bases; J trimming: 0 bases; junction bases outside the gene matches: 12. This CDR3 has 17 amino acids. The germline V gene has CDR1 LNHDA and CDR2 SQIVND (reference sequence). CDR3 nucleotides: TGTGCCAGTAGTGCCCAGGGACAGTCCTTCATGAACACTGAAGCTTTCTTT. Translated: CASSAQGQSFMNTEAFF.

This clone was seen a handful of times. The CDR3 protein is CASSLYVTGGFEKLFF. The CDR3 DNA reads as TGTGCCAGCAGCCTATATGTGACAGGGGGCTTTGAAAAACTGTTTTTT. The gene calls are TRBV7-9 and TRBJ1-4, with TRBD1 identical over 10 bases. V trimming: 5 bases; J trimming: 7 bases; junction bases outside the gene matches: 10. The CDR3 has 16 residues. From germline, CDR1 is SEHNR and CDR2 FQNEAQ (reference sequence). The complete variable domain, with remaining parts taken from reference TRBV7-9 and TRBJ1-4, reads DTGVSQNPRHKITKRGQNVTFRCDPISEHNRLYWYRQTLGQGPEFLTYFQNEAQLEKSRLLSDRFSAERPKGSFSTLEIQRTEQGDSAMYLCASSLYVTGGFEKLFFGSGTQLSVL.

The rearrangement links TRBV6-1 to TRBJ1-5; maybe TRBD1 (6 bases). The CDR3 has 15 amino acids. The V end was cut by 4 bases, the J end by 5 bases, with 15 bases between. Per the germline V gene, CDR1 is MNHNS and CDR2 is SASEGT. This chain's CDR3 is CASSGTGTHDQPQHF. CDR3 in DNA: TGTGCCAGCAGTGGAACAGGGACCCACGATCAGCCCCAGCATTTT.

This clone was counted only a few times. The rearrangement joins TRBV5-1 to TRBJ1-5; no reliable D call. Trimming took 4 bases from V and 7 from J, leaving 15 bases between them. The CDR3 covers 14 residues. Germline V CDR1 and CDR2: SGHRS, YFSETQ. CDR3 in DNA: TGCGCCAGCAGCCCCGGACTTGGAGAACAGCCCCAGCATTTT. This gives the protein CASSPGLGEQPQHF.

This clone was seen only a few times. The CDR3, as DNA: TGTGCCAGCAGTGTAGGGGCGTTTAACTATGGCTACACCTTC. It yields the protein CASSVGAFNYGYTF. The chain employs TRBV2 and TRBJ1-2; TRBD1 is a possible D gene (5 bases). Germline CDR1 and CDR2: SNHLY and FYNNEI. V lost 4 bases to trimming and J lost 1 base, with 10 bases between them. This CDR3 comprises 14 residues.

This clone was recorded a few times. The rearrangement joins TRBV6-6 to TRBJ1-5; a weak D match, TRBD1 (6 bases). This CDR3 region has 14 residues. V lost 9 bases to trimming and J lost 0 bases, with 12 bases between them. Germline assignment: CDR1 MNHNY and CDR2 SVGAGI (reference sequence). The CDR3 protein is CASRTGNSNQPQHF. The CDR3 bases are TGTGCCAGTCGTACAGGGAATAGCAATCAGCCCCAGCATTTT.

This clone was recorded a few times. The J gene is TRBJ1-1, the V gene TRBV7-3; D possibly corresponds to TRBD1 (6 bases). Germline CDR1 and CDR2: SGHTA and FQGTGA. The CDR3 totals 16 residues. V gave up 1 base and J gave up 3 bases, with 15 bases separating them. CDR3 in amino acids: CASSLMQPGADTEAFF. Here the CDR3 DNA reads TGTGCCAGCAGCTTAATGCAACCAGGGGCGGACACTGAAGCTTTCTTT.

This clone was seen ten or more times. The chain joins TRBV6-4 to TRBJ2-3; TRBD2 matches 8 bases. The CDR3 runs 14 residues. The germline CDR1 and CDR2 sequences are MRHNA and SNTAGT. The junction had 0 bases not matched to a gene; V was cut back by 3 bases and J by 1 base. The CDR3 reads CASSEAGGTDTQYF. The CDR3 DNA follows: TGTGCCAGCAGTGAAGCGGGGGGCACAGATACGCAGTATTTT.

There are a few counts of this clone. The gene calls are TRBV18 and TRBJ2-5; no firm D call. CDR3 length: 14 amino acids. CDR1 and CDR2 from the germline V gene are KGHSH and LQKENI. Trimming removed 0 bases at V and 1 base at J, with 6 bases between. The CDR3 DNA sequence: TGTGCCAGCTCACCACCTGTCGGCCAAGAGACCCAGTACTTC. It codes for CASSPPVGQETQYF.

This rearrangement joins TRBV5-1 to TRBJ2-7; D is uncertain. Trimming stripped 4 bases from V and 3 bases from J, with 11 bases between. CDR1 is SGHRS and CDR2 is YFSETQ in the germline V gene. The CDR3 sequence is 13 residues long. The CDR3 here is CASSALGLYEQYF. CDR3 sequence (DNA): TGCGCCAGCAGCGCTTTGGGCCTCTACGAGCAGTACTTC.

The chain joins TRBV7-2 to TRBJ2-2; the D is unclear. V lost 0 bases and J 7 bases, leaving 6 bases between the germline ends. Germline V CDR1 and CDR2: SGHTA, FQGNSA. This CDR3 spans 13 amino acids. The CDR3, as DNA: TGTGCCAGCAGCTTAGCCGGGTACGGGGAGCTGTTTTTT. Its translation is CASSLAGYGELFF.

V usage is TRBV6-5 and J usage is TRBJ2-7; TRBD1 agrees at 7 bases. The germline CDR1 and CDR2 sequences are MNHEY and SVGAGI. The CDR3 runs to 15 residues. The J segment lost 5 bases and the V segment lost 0 bases, leaving 7 bases of the junction unmatched. CDR3 sequence: CASSYSHRGFDEQYF. The CDR3 region has the DNA TGTGCCAGCAGTTACTCGCACAGGGGATTCGACGAGCAGTACTTC.

Only a few counts were recorded for this clone. This chain joins TRBV28 and TRBJ2-5; D is perhaps TRBD2 (6 bases). V dropped 7 bases and J dropped 2 bases, with 17 bases sitting between them. Germline assignment: CDR1 MDHEN and CDR2 SYDVKM. This CDR3 comprises 15 residues. CDR3 DNA: TGTGCCAGCACTCCCCTCGGGACTGCACAAGAGACCCAGTACTTC. This translates into CASTPLGTAQETQYF.